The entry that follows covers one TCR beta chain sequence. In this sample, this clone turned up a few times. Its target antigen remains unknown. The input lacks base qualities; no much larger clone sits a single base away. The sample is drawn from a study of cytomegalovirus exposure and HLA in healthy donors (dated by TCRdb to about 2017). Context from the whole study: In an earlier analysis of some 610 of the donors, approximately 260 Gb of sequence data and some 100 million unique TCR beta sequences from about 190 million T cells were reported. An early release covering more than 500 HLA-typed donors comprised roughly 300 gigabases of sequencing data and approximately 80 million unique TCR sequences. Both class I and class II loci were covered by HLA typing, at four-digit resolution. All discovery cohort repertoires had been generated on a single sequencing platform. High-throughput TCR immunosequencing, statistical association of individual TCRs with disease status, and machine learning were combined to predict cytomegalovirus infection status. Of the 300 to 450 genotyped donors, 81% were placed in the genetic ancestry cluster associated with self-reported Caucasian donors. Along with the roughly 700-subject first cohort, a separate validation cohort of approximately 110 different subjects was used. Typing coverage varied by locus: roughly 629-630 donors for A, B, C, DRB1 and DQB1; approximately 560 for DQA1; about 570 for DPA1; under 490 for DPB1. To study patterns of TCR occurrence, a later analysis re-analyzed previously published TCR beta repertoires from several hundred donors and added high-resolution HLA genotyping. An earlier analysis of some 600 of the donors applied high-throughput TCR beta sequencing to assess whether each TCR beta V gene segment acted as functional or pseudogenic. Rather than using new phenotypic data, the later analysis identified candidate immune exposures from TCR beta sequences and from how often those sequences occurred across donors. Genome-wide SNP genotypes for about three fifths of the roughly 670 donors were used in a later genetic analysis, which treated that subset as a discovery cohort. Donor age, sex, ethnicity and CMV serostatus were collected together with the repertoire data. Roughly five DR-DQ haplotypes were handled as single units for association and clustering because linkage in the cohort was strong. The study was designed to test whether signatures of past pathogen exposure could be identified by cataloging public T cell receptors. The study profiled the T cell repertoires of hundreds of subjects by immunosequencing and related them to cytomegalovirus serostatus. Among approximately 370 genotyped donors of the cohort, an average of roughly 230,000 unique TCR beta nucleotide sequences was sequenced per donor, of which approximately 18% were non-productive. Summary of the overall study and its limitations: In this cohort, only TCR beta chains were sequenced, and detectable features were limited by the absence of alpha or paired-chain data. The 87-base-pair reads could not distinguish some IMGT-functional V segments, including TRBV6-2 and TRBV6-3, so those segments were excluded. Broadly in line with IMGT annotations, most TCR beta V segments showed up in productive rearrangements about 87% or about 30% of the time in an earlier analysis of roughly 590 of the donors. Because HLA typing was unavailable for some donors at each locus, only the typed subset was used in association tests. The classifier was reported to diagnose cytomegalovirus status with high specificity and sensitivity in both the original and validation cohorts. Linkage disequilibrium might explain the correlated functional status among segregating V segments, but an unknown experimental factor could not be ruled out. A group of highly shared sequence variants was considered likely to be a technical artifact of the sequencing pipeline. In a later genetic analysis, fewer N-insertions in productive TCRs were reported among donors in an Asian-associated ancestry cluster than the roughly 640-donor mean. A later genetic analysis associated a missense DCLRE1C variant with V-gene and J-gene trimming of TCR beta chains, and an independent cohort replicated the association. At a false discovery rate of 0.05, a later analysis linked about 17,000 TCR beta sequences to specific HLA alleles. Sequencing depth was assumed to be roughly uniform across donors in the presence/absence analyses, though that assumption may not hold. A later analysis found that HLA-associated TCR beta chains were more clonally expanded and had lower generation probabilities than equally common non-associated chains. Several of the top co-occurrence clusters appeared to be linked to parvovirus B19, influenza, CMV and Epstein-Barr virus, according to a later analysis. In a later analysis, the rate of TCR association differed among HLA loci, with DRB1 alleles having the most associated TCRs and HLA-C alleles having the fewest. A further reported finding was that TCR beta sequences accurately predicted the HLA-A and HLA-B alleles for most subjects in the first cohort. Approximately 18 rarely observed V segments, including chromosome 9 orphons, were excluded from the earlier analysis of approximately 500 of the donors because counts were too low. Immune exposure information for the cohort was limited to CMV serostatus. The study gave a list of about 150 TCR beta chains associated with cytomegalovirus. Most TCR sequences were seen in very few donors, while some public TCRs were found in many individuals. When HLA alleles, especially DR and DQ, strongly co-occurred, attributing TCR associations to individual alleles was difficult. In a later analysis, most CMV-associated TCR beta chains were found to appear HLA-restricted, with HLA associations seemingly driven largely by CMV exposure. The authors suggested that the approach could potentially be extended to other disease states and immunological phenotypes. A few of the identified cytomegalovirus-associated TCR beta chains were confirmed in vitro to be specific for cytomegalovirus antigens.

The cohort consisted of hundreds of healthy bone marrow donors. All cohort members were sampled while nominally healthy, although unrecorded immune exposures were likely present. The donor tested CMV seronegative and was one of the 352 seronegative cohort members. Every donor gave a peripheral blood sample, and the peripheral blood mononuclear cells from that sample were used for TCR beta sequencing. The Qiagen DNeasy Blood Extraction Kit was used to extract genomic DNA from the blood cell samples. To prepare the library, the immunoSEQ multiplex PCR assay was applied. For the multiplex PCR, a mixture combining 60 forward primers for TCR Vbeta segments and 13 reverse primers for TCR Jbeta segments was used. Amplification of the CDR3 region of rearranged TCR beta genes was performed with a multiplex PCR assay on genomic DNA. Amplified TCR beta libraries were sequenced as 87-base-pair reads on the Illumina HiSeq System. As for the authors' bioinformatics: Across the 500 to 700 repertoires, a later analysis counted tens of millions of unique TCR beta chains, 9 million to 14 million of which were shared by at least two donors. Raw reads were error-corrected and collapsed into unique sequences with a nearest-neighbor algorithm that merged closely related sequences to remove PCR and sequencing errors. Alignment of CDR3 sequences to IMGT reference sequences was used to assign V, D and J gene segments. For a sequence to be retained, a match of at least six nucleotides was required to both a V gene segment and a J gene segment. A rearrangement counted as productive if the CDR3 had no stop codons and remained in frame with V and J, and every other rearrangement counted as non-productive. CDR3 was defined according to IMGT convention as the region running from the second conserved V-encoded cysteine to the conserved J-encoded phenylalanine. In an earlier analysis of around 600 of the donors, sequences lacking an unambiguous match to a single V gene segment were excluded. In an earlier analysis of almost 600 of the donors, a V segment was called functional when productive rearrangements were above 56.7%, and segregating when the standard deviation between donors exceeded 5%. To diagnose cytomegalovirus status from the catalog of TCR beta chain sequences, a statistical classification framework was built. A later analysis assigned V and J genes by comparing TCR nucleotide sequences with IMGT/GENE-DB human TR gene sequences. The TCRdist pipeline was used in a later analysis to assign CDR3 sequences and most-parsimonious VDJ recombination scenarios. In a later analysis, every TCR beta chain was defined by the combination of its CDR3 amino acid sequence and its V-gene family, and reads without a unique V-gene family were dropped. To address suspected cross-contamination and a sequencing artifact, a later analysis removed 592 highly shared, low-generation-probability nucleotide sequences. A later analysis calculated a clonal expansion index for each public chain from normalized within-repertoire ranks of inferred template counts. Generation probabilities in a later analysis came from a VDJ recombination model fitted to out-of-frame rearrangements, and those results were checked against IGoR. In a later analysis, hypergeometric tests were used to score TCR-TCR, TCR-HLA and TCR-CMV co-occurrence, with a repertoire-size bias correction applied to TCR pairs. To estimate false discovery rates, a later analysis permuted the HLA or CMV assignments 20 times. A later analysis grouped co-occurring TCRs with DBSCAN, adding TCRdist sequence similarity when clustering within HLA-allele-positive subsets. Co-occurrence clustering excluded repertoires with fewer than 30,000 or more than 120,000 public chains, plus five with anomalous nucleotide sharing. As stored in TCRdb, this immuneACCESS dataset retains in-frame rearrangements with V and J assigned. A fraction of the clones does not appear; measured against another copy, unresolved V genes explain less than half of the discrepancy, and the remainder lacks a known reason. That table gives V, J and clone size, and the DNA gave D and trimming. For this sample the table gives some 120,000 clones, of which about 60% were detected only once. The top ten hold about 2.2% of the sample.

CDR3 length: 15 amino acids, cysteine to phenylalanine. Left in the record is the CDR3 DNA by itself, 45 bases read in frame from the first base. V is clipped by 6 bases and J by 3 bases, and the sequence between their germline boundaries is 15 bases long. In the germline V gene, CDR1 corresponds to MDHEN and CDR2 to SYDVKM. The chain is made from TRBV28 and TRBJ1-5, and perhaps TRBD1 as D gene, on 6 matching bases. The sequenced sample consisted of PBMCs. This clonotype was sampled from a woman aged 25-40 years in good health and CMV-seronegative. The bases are TGTGCCAGCAGGGAAATCGGACAGACCAATCAGCCCCAGCATTTT. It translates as CASREIGQTNQPQHF.